Shown below are 10 T cell receptor beta chains from a single sample sequenced in a study of cytomegalovirus exposure and HLA in healthy donors. The PCR ran on 60 Vbeta and 13 Jbeta primers. Profiled with immunoSEQ multiplex PCR; TCRdb holds only in-frame clones, not every one. The data contain roughly 190,000 clones, 77% of them singletons. The sequenced sample was PBMCs. These receptors were taken from a young woman in good health and CMV-seropositive.

This chain links TRBV2 with TRBJ2-5; 7 nucleotides agree with TRBD2. The CDR3 extends over 13 amino acids. CDR1 and CDR2 from the germline V gene are SNHLY and FYNNEI. V dropped 10 bases and J dropped 5; count of bases not matched to a gene: 10. Here the CDR3 reads CAITIGREETQYF. CDR3 sequence (DNA): TGTGCCATCACGATAGGGAGGGAGGAGACCCAGTACTTC.

V usage is TRBV28 and J usage is TRBJ2-7; D is uncertain. The CDR3 is 15 residues long. The germline CDR1 and CDR2 sequences are MDHEN and SYDVKM. Trimming removed 6 bases from V and 4 bases from J, with 19 bases in between. This CDR3 is CASSFASAAVYEQYF. DNA for the CDR3: TGTGCCAGCAGCTTTGCCTCCGCGGCCGTGTACGAGCAGTACTTC.

This clone was detected only once. V is TRBV9 and J is TRBJ1-4; no definite D call. Germline CDR1 SGDLS, CDR2 YYNGEE. CDR3 size: 14 residues. The V and J ends lost 0 bases and 4 bases respectively, with 7 bases between them. The CDR3 spells CASSVGALNEKLFF. Written as DNA, the CDR3 is TGTGCCAGCAGCGTAGGGGCCCTTAATGAAAAACTGTTTTTT. Variable domain in full (rest from reference TRBV9 and TRBJ1-4): DSGVTQTPKHLITATGQRVTLRCSPRSGDLSVYWYQQSLDQGLQFLIQYYNGEERAKGNILERFSAQQFPDLHSELNLSSLELGDSALYFCASSVGALNEKLFFGSGTQLSVL.

This rearrangement joins TRBV4-3 to TRBJ2-7; the D gene is possibly TRBD2 (6 bases). V shed 0 bases and J shed 4 bases, with 10 bases lying between them. Germline V lookup: CDR1 LGHNA, CDR2 YSLEER. The CDR3 sequence is 14 residues long. This CDR3 is CASSQDSGRYEQYF. The CDR3 nucleotides read TGCGCCAGCAGCCAAGATTCGGGGAGGTACGAGCAGTACTTC.

The rearrangement uses TRBV29-1 and TRBJ1-2, with 9 nucleotides matching TRBD1. The V gene's germline CDR1 is SQVTM and CDR2 ANQGSEA. V lost 1 base, J lost 10 bases, and 4 bases stayed unmatched. There are 12 residues in the CDR3. The CDR3 sequence: CSVEGGQGSYTF. The DNA for the CDR3 is TGCAGCGTTGAAGGGGGACAGGGTTCCTACACCTTC.

This sequence joins TRBV6-5 and TRBJ2-5, with a possible D match to TRBD2 (5 bases). V was pared by 4 bases and J by 7 bases, with 16 bases between. This CDR3 has 14 amino acids. Germline values: CDR1 MNHEY, CDR2 SVGAGI. Written as DNA, the CDR3 is TGTGCCAGCAGTTTGAACAGCGTGGGAGCGACCCAGTACTTC. Translating gives CASSLNSVGATQYF.

CDR3 region: CASSLGGGGSYEQYF. The CDR3 nucleotides read TGTGCCAGCAGCTTAGGCGGGGGGGGCTCCTACGAGCAGTACTTC. The chain carries TRBV7-2 and TRBJ2-7, with TRBD2 matching 9 bases. Germline CDR1 and CDR2: SGHTA and FQGNSA. The CDR3 consists of 15 residues. V dropped 1 base and J dropped 0; count of bases not matched to a gene: 1. Based on the CDR3 plus reference TRBV7-2 and TRBJ2-7, the full variable domain is GAGVSQSPSNKVTEKGKDVELRCDPISGHTALYWYRQSLGQGLEFLIYFQGNSAPDKSGLPSDRFSAERTGGSVSTLTIQRTQQEDSAVYLCASSLGGGGSYEQYFGPGTRLTVT.

The chain has TRBV27 and TRBJ2-1, with D maybe TRBD2 (5 bases). The CDR3 is 11 amino acids. Germline CDR1 is MNHEY and CDR2 is SMNVEV (reference sequence). V was pared by 6 bases and J by 6 bases, with 6 bases between. Here the CDR3 DNA reads TGTGCCAGCAGCGAGGGCAATGAGCAGTTCTTC. Protein sequence: CASSEGNEQFF.

The V call is TRBV5-6, the J call TRBJ1-4; 8 bases map to TRBD1. The CDR3 is 16 residues long. V was pared by 0 bases and J by 4 bases, with 5 bases of the junction left unmatched. Germline CDR1 and CDR2: SGHDT and YYEEEE. CDR3 loop: CASSLGTGLVNEKLFF. The CDR3 bases are TGTGCCAGCAGCTTGGGGACAGGGTTGGTTAATGAAAAACTGTTTTTT. Together with reference TRBV5-6 and TRBJ1-4, the CDR3 gives the full variable domain: DAGVTQSPTHLIKTRGQQVTLRCSPKSGHDTVSWYQQALGQGPQFIFQYYEEEERQRGNFPDRFSGHQFPNYSSELNVNALLLGDSALYLCASSLGTGLVNEKLFFGSGTQLSVL.

The chain links TRBV7-3 to TRBJ2-6, with 7 bases matching TRBD1. The CDR3 runs 16 residues. From germline, CDR1 is SGHTA and CDR2 FQGTGA. J gave up 0 bases and V 5 bases, and 4 bases lay outside the gene matches. The CDR3 coding sequence is TGTGCCAGCAGCCCACAGGGGCTCTCTGGGGCCAACGTCCTGACTTTC. Translation: CASSPQGLSGANVLTF. Variable domain in full (rest from reference TRBV7-3 and TRBJ2-6): GAGVSQTPSNKVTEKGKYVELRCDPISGHTALYWYRQSLGQGPEFLIYFQGTGAADDSGLPNDRFFAVRPEGSVSTLKIQRTERGDSAVYLCASSPQGLSGANVLTFGAGSRLTVL.